The 12 T cell receptor beta chains in this list originate from one sample, sequenced in a study of early T cells in non-severe SARS-CoV-2 infection. TCRdb ran MiXCR on the 5' RACE reads and lists one entry per CDR3 protein. The data show some 48,000 distinct CDR3 sequences, with around 10% seen just once and roughly 8.7% held by the top ten. The sequenced sample was whole blood. The source is an adult who was a healthcare worker with PCR-confirmed SARS-CoV-2 infection or an uninfected control (not recorded which).

V and J are TRBV7-6 and TRBJ2-3; TRBD2 might be the D (5 bases). V shed 3 bases and J shed 1 base, with 11 bases lying between them. Per the germline V gene, CDR1 is SGHVS and CDR2 is FNYEAQ. CDR3 length equals 15 residues. The CDR3: CASSFSGSGTDTQYF. The CDR3 bases are TGTGCCAGCAGCTTCTCGGGGAGCGGCACAGATACGCAGTATTTT.

This clonotype occurred many times. The V gene is TRBV6-6, the J gene TRBJ1-1, with 9 bases fitting TRBD1. Germline trimming cut 4 bases from V and 2 bases from J; bases unmatched to any gene: 5. The CDR3 runs 15 residues. The germline CDR1 and CDR2 sequences are MNHNY and SVGAGI (reference sequence). Written as DNA, the CDR3 is TGTGCCAGCAGTTGGACGGGACAGGGTAACACTGAAGCTTTCTTT. Translation: CASSWTGQGNTEAFF.

This clonotype has more than one count but fewer than ten. This sequence joins TRBV7-8 and TRBJ2-5, with D tentatively TRBD1 (5 bases). Germline CDR1 SGHVS, CDR2 FQNEAQ. CDR3 length: 15 amino acids. V lost 5 bases to trimming and J lost 4 bases, with 17 bases between them. The CDR3 bases are TGTGCCAGCAGCCCGCCCAGGGCTCTGGGAGAGACCCAGTACTTC. Protein product: CASSPPRALGETQYF. Full variable domain (missing parts from reference TRBV7-8 and TRBJ2-5): GAGVSQSPRYKVAKRGQDVALRCDPISGHVSLFWYQQALGQGPEFLTYFQNEAQLDKSGLPSDRFFAERPEGSVSTLKIQRTQQEDSAVYLCASSPPRALGETQYFGPGTRLLVL.

This clonotype qualifies as medium-sized (0.01 to 0.1%). The V and J genes are TRBV10-3 and TRBJ2-7, with 7 bases that match TRBD1. The CDR3 extends over 12 amino acids. Per germline, CDR1 ENHRY and CDR2 SYGVKD. The V and J ends lost 0 bases and 7 bases, in that order; junction bases with no gene match: 0. In DNA form, the CDR3 reads TGTGCCATCAGTGAGTCGACAGGGGAGCAGTACTTC. Translated, it gives CAISESTGEQYF.

The chain combines TRBV7-9 with TRBJ2-1; D possibly corresponds to TRBD1 (6 bases). Germline V gene sequence: CDR1 SEHNR, CDR2 FQNEAQ (reference sequence). V was shortened by 1 base and J by 10 bases, with 8 bases between the two germline ends. The CDR3 has 12 residues. CDR3 protein: CASSLVDREQFF. The CDR3 coding sequence is TGTGCCAGCAGCTTAGTAGACAGGGAGCAGTTCTTC.

This clonotype was recorded at least ten times. The genes are TRBV4-1 and TRBJ2-1; D gene unclear. CDR1 MGHRA and CDR2 YSYEKL come from the germline V gene. Trimming took off 3 bases at V and 3 bases at J, with 6 bases between the two ends. This CDR3 is built from 13 residues. The CDR3 coding sequence is TGCGCCAGCAGCCAGGATTTCTACAATGAGCAGTTCTTC. Encoded protein: CASSQDFYNEQFF.

There are a few counts of this clonotype. The chain recombines TRBV5-1 with TRBJ2-4; no clear D gene. Germline-derived CDR1 and CDR2 are SGHRS and YFSETQ. V lost 5 bases, J lost 10 bases, and 13 bases lay in between. The CDR3 spans 12 residues. Here the CDR3 reads CASSKEPFIQYF. CDR3 bases: TGCGCCAGCAGTAAGGAACCATTTATTCAGTACTTC.

This clonotype was detected ten times or more. This chain uses TRBV19 with TRBJ1-1; D ambiguous. The CDR3 extends over 13 amino acids. The germline V gene has CDR1 LNHDA and CDR2 SQIVND (reference sequence). Deletions cut 9 bases from V and 4 bases from J, with 15 bases between. CDR3 sequence: CASQTTTITEAFF. The CDR3 DNA sequence: TGTGCCAGCCAGACAACGACAATCACTGAAGCTTTCTTT.

This clonotype is labeled medium-sized. The chain recombines TRBV2 with TRBJ2-1, with 9 bases aligning to TRBD2. Germline V gives CDR1 SNHLY, CDR2 FYNNEI. The CDR3 runs to 10 residues. V dropped 9 bases and J dropped 14; count of bases not matched to a gene: 5. The CDR3 DNA reads as TGTGCCAGTTTAATAGCGGGAGAGTTCTTC. Translation gives CASLIAGEFF.

V usage is TRBV12-3 or TRBV12-4 and J usage is TRBJ2-3; the match to TRBD1 covers 7 bases. This CDR3 contains 16 residues. V shed 6 bases, J shed 0 bases, and the junction held 9 bases outside the gene matches. The CDR3 DNA reads as TGTGCCAGCAGCTACACGGGACAGATTAGCACAGATACGCAGTATTTT. It codes for CASSYTGQISTDTQYF.

CDR3 in DNA: TGCGCCAGCAGCCGAGCTCTTGCAGATACGCAGTATTTT. The encoded protein is CASSRALADTQYF. This chain joins TRBV4-1 and TRBJ2-3; D remains unclear. The CDR3 runs 13 residues. Germline CDR1 reads MGHRA; CDR2 reads YSYEKL. Trimming removed 4 bases from V and 4 bases from J, with 9 bases in between.

In its sample, this clonotype was seen many times. The CDR3 region is CASSLRDSGQETQYF. In DNA, the CDR3 is TGTGCCAGCAGCCTACGGGACAGCGGGCAAGAGACCCAGTACTTC. The V and J genes are TRBV7-7 and TRBJ2-5; D possibly corresponds to TRBD1 (7 bases). The length of the CDR3 is 15 residues. The V end lost 5 bases, the J end lost 2 bases, and 15 bases lay between the germline ends. Germline CDR1 is SSHAT and CDR2 is FNYEAQ (reference sequence).